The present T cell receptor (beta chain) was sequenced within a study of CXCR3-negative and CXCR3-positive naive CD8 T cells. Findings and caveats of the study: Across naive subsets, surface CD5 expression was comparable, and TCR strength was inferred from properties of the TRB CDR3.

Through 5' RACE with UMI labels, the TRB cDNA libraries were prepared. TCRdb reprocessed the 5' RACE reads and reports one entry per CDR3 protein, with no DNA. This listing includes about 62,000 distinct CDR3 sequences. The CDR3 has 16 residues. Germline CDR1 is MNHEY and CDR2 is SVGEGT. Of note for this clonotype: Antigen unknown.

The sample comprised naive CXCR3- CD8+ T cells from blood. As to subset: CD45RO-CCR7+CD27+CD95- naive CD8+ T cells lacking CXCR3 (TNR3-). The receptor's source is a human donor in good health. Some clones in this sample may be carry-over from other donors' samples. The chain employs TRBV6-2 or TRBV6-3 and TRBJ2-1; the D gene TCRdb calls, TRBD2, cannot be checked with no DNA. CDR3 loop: CASSYTTVTAYNEQFF.